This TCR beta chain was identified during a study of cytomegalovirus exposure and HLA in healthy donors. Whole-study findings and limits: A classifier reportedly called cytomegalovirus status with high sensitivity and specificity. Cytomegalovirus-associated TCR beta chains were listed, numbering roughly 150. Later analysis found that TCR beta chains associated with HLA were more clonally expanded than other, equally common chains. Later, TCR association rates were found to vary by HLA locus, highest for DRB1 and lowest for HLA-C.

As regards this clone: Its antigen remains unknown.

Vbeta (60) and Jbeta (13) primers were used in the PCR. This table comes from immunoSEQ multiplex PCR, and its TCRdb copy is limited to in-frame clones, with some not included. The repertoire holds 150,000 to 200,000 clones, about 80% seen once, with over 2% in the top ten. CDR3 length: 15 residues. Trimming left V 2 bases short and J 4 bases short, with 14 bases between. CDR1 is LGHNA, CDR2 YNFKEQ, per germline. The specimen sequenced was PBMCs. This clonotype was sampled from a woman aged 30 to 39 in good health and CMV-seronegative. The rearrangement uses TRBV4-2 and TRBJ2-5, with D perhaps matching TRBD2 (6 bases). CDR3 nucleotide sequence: TGTGCCAGCAGCCAAACGACTAGTAGAGCAGAGACCCAGTACTTC. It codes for CASSQTTSRAETQYF.